This passage covers 31 T cell receptor beta chains from one sample sequenced in a study of OX40 agonist ivuxolimab in advanced cancers. Clones were read by immunoSEQ multiplex PCR, and TCRdb kept only the in-frame ones, dropping some. The table has 45,000 to 50,000 clones, around 85% seen once. This material consisted of CD4+ or CD8+ T cells sorted from blood, taken in a trial of the OX40 agonist ivuxolimab. The receptors stem from an adult with an advanced solid tumor such as melanoma, head and neck, liver or kidney cancer.

This clone was seen a single time. The chain combines TRBV5-4 with TRBJ2-1; 13 bases line up with TRBD2. CDR3 size: 15 residues. The germline gives CDR1 SGHNT, CDR2 YYREEE (reference sequence). The ends lost 4 bases at V and 7 bases at J; junction bases unmatched: 5. The CDR3 loop reads CASSPGLAGVNEQFF. As DNA, the CDR3 is TGTGCCAGCAGCCCTGGACTAGCGGGAGTGAATGAGCAGTTCTTC.

J is TRBJ2-1 and V is TRBV6-5, with D possibly being TRBD1 (5 bases). The V and J ends lost 0 bases and 8 bases respectively, with 11 bases between them. Per germline, CDR1 MNHEY and CDR2 SVGAGI. The CDR3 consists of 14 residues. This chain's CDR3 is CASSYSAGLYEQFF. The DNA of the CDR3 is TGTGCCAGCAGTTACTCGGCAGGGTTGTATGAGCAGTTCTTC.

The chain combines TRBV5-6 with TRBJ2-1; D might be TRBD1 (6 bases). This CDR3 contains 14 residues. The V end lost 0 bases, the J end lost 8 bases, and 12 bases lay between the germline ends. Germline CDR1 reads SGHDT; CDR2 reads YYEEEE. The CDR3 nucleotides read TGTGCCAGCAGCTTGGAGTCAGGGGTGGATGAGCAGTTCTTC. Translated: CASSLESGVDEQFF.

This chain uses TRBV4-1 with TRBJ2-7, with 8 nucleotides matching TRBD1. There are 14 residues in the CDR3. J was trimmed by 3 bases and V by 3 bases; bases with no gene match: 4. Looked up from germline, CDR1 is MGHRA and CDR2 is YSYEKL. CDR3 residues: CASSQRDRNYEQYF. Written as DNA, the CDR3 is TGCGCCAGCAGCCAGAGGGACAGGAACTACGAGCAGTACTTC.

The rearrangement joins TRBV6-4 to TRBJ2-3; 14 positions agree with TRBD2. Germline CDR1 and CDR2: MRHNA and SNTAGT. Germline trimming cut 0 bases from V and 7 bases from J; bases unmatched to any gene: 3. The CDR3 runs to 16 residues. Here the CDR3 reads CASSDSGTSGSHTQYF. In DNA form, the CDR3 reads TGTGCCAGCAGTGACTCGGGGACTAGCGGGAGTCATACGCAGTATTTT.

This chain uses TRBV2 with TRBJ1-5; TRBD1 aligns across 8 bases. The CDR3 totals 15 residues. Germline V gene data show CDR1 as SNHLY and CDR2 as FYNNEI. V lost 3 bases and J lost 7; bases outside the gene matches: 8. The CDR3 sequence: CASSDGTGKEQPQHF. CDR3 nucleotides: TGTGCCAGCAGTGATGGGACAGGAAAGGAACAGCCCCAGCATTTT. Supplemented by reference TRBV2 and TRBJ1-5, the full variable domain reads EPEVTQTPSHQVTQMGQEVILRCVPISNHLYFYWYRQILGQKVEFLVSFYNNEISEKSEIFDDQFSVERPDGSNFTLKIRSTKLEDSAMYFCASSDGTGKEQPQHFGDGTRLSIL.

The chain uses TRBV30 and TRBJ1-2; TRBD1 agrees at 8 bases. From germline, CDR1 is GTSNPN and CDR2 SVGIG (reference sequence). This CDR3 contains 17 residues. V shed 3 bases and J 4 bases; nucleotides not matched to a gene: 16. CDR3 bases: TGTGCCTGGAGCGCCCTCCTCCAGGGGGCTGGAAGCTATGGCTACACCTTC. Translated: CAWSALLQGAGSYGYTF.

The rearrangement uses TRBV7-2 and TRBJ2-5; D might be TRBD1 or TRBD2, each matching 6 bases. The CDR3 extends over 15 amino acids. The V gene lost 1 base and the J gene lost 4 bases, with 13 bases spanning the gap. The germline gives CDR1 SGHTA, CDR2 FQGNSA. CDR3 loop: CASSLGGGQAETQYF. The DNA for the CDR3 is TGTGCCAGCAGCTTAGGAGGGGGGCAAGCAGAGACCCAGTACTTC.

The rearrangement joins TRBV13 to TRBJ2-3; D is perhaps TRBD2 (7 bases). The V gene lost 7 bases and the J gene lost 5 bases, with 22 bases spanning the gap. This CDR3 has 16 residues. Germline V gene lookup returns CDR1 PRHDT and CDR2 FYEKMQ (reference sequence). The CDR3 is CASTSRRRGQRDTQYF. CDR3 DNA: TGTGCCAGCACCTCCAGGAGGCGGGGGCAGAGAGATACGCAGTATTTT.

The rearrangement joins TRBV5-1 to TRBJ2-3; tentative D call: TRBD2 (6 bases). Looked up from germline, CDR1 is SGHRS and CDR2 is YFSETQ. The V end was cut by 4 bases, the J end by 0 bases, with 12 bases between. The CDR3 totals 15 residues. The CDR3 DNA sequence: TGCGCCAGCAGCCCCCAAGCGGGTAGCACAGATACGCAGTATTTT. Translating gives CASSPQAGSTDTQYF.

This chain links TRBV30 with TRBJ1-6; D remains unclear. V lost 2 bases to trimming and J lost 10 bases, with 6 bases between them. Germline V gene lookup returns CDR1 GTSNPN and CDR2 SVGIG (reference sequence). The CDR3 has 11 amino acids. The CDR3 bases are TGTGCCTGGAGTATGGAATCACCCCTCCACTTT. Its protein is CAWSMESPLHF.

J is TRBJ1-3 and V is TRBV6-5; D is ambiguous. The CDR3 is 16 residues long. V dropped 0 bases and J dropped 0 bases, with 9 bases sitting between them. The germline CDR1 and CDR2 sequences are MNHEY and SVGAGI. The CDR3 sequence: CASSYSGPRSGNTIYF. CDR3 DNA: TGTGCCAGCAGTTACTCAGGGCCCCGCTCTGGAAACACCATATATTTT.

About this clone: Other DNA sequences in this specimen translate into the identical CDR3. This sequence joins TRBV18 and TRBJ1-1, with D tentatively TRBD1 (5 bases). The CDR3 has 14 amino acids. Germline-derived CDR1 and CDR2 are KGHSH and LQKENI. Trimming shortened V by 1 base and J by 1 base, and 7 bases separated the two germline ends. DNA of the CDR3: TGTGCCAGCTCACCACAGGGGTCGAACACTGAAGCTTTCTTT. Its translation is CASSPQGSNTEAFF.

This clone appeared once. V and J are TRBV2 and TRBJ2-1; 8 positions agree with TRBD2. The germline gives CDR1 SNHLY, CDR2 FYNNEI. This CDR3 is 15 amino acids long. J lost 4 bases, V lost 6 bases, and 8 bases had no gene match. As DNA, the CDR3 is TGTGCCAGCAGCTTTGGACTAGCAGAATACAATGAGCAGTTCTTC. This translates into CASSFGLAEYNEQFF.

The chain joins TRBV4-1 to TRBJ2-5; TRBD1 agrees at 7 bases. V shed 4 bases, J shed 4 bases, and the junction held 3 bases outside the gene matches. The CDR3 totals 13 residues. CDR1 is MGHRA and CDR2 is YSYEKL in the germline V gene. CDR3 residues: CASSPEGAETQYF. The CDR3 bases are TGCGCCAGCAGCCCCGAGGGGGCAGAGACCCAGTACTTC.

CDR3 sequence reads: CASSSGTRGGYNEQFF. CDR3 nucleotides: TGTGCCAGCAGCAGCGGGACTAGAGGGGGTTACAATGAGCAGTTCTTC. The chain employs TRBV7-2 and TRBJ2-1, with 8 nucleotides matching TRBD2. Germline V lookup: CDR1 SGHTA, CDR2 FQGNSA. V dropped 5 bases and J dropped 4; count of bases not matched to a gene: 10. The length of the CDR3 is 16 residues.

The chain joins TRBV10-1 to TRBJ2-7; 12 bases fit TRBD2. CDR3 size: 15 residues. Germline-derived CDR1 and CDR2 are WNHNN and SYGVQD (reference sequence). Germline trimming cut 5 bases from V and 3 bases from J; bases unmatched to any gene: 5. CDR3 DNA: TGCGCCAGCAGTCCAGGACTAGCGGGGTACTACGAGCAGTACTTC. This encodes CASSPGLAGYYEQYF.

This rearrangement joins TRBV10-1 to TRBJ2-1, with D tentatively TRBD2 (6 bases). CDR3 size: 15 residues. V lost 4 bases and J 7 bases, leaving 17 bases between the germline ends. Germline CDR1 and CDR2: WNHNN and SYGVQD (reference sequence). CDR3 sequence (DNA): TGCGCCAGCAGTGGGGGCCTAGCGCTAGGGAATGAGCAGTTCTTC. Translated, it gives CASSGGLALGNEQFF.

The rearrangement uses TRBV14 and TRBJ2-2; TRBD1 matches at 7 bases. In germline, CDR1 is SGHDN, CDR2 FVKESK. V lost 5 bases and J lost 4; bases outside the gene matches: 4. The CDR3 is made up of 14 amino acids. This chain's CDR3 is CASSNYRGTGELFF. The CDR3 nucleotides are TGTGCCAGCAGCAATTACAGGGGCACCGGGGAGCTGTTTTTT. Filled out from reference TRBV14 and TRBJ2-2, the complete variable domain reads EAGVTQFPSHSVIEKGQTVTLRCDPISGHDNLYWYRRVMGKEIKFLLHFVKESKQDESGMPNNRFLAERTGGTYSTLKVQPAELEDSGVYFCASSNYRGTGELFFGEGSRLTVL.

The V call is TRBV6-6, the J call TRBJ2-5; D unresolved. The CDR3 is 16 residues long. Per germline, CDR1 MNHNY and CDR2 SVGAGI (reference sequence). Between the trimmed V and J ends, which lost 4 bases and 1 base, there was a span of 16 bases. The CDR3 DNA follows: TGTGCCAGCAGTTCACGAATACCGGGTCCCCAAGAGACCCAGTACTTC. Translating gives CASSSRIPGPQETQYF.

This chain connects TRBV19 to TRBJ2-3; the D is unclear. With 4 bases removed from V and 3 bases from J, the gap between germline ends came to 8 bases. This CDR3 is built from 13 residues. CDR1 is LNHDA, CDR2 SQIVND, per germline (reference sequence). This chain's CDR3 is CASSNLGTDTQYF. The DNA for the CDR3 is TGTGCCAGTAGTAACCTCGGGACAGATACGCAGTATTTT.

The V gene is TRBV10-1, the J gene TRBJ2-7, with a tentative D call TRBD2 (7 bases). V lost 0 bases, J lost 6 bases, and 15 bases lay in between. There are 15 residues in the CDR3. Per the germline V gene, CDR1 is WNHNN and CDR2 is SYGVQD (reference sequence). CDR3 nucleotides: TGCGCCAGCAGTGAGTCGAGGGGGGGGGTTGTCGAGCAGTACTTC. The encoded protein is CASSESRGGVVEQYF.

The chain couples TRBV7-2 to TRBJ1-5; D not resolved. The V gene lost 4 bases and the J gene lost 6 bases, with 13 bases spanning the gap. Germline V gene sequence: CDR1 SGHTA, CDR2 FQGNSA. The CDR3 contains 14 residues. CDR3 nucleotides: TGTGCCAGCAGCTCTGCCCCTGGTGTTCAGCCCCAGCATTTT. This sequence encodes CASSSAPGVQPQHF.

The rearrangement links TRBV6-5 to TRBJ1-6; D uncertain. This CDR3 spans 13 amino acids. The germline gives CDR1 MNHEY, CDR2 SVGAGI. Deletions cut 5 bases from V and 8 bases from J, with 10 bases between. CDR3 residues: CASSPGPDSPLHF. CDR3 sequence (DNA): TGTGCCAGCAGTCCGGGCCCAGATTCACCCCTCCACTTT.

J is TRBJ2-7 and V is TRBV4-2, with unresolved D. Trimming stripped 0 bases from V and 7 bases from J, with 22 bases between. The CDR3 contains 17 residues. Looked up from germline, CDR1 is LGHNA and CDR2 is YNFKEQ. CDR3 in DNA: TGTGCCAGCAGCCAAGAGGGTCTCCGGGCCCTTGGGCTGGAGCAGTACTTC. This encodes CASSQEGLRALGLEQYF.

V and J are TRBV11-3 and TRBJ1-2, with TRBD1 as a possible D gene (6 bases). Germline CDR1 SGHNT, CDR2 YENEEA. The CDR3 runs to 18 residues. Trimming removed 5 bases from V and 0 bases from J, with 22 bases in between. CDR3 region: CASSLKRTAYGPNYGYTF. The CDR3, as DNA: TGTGCCAGCAGCCTCAAAAGGACAGCGTATGGGCCTAACTATGGCTACACCTTC.

The rearrangement joins TRBV23-1 to TRBJ2-1; 7 bases fit TRBD1. TRBV23-1 is treated as an ORF (open reading frame) with a function not yet certain. The CDR3 runs 15 residues. The junction had 8 bases not matched to a gene; V was cut back by 8 bases and J by 1 base. CDR3 amino acids: CASGKGQASYNEQFF. The DNA of the CDR3 is TGCGCCAGCGGAAAAGGACAGGCGTCCTACAATGAGCAGTTCTTC.

This sequence joins TRBV5-6 and TRBJ1-1; D not resolved. Germline values: CDR1 SGHDT, CDR2 YYEEEE. V lost 0 bases and J lost 0, with 6 bases in between. CDR3 length: 14 amino acids. CDR3 DNA sequence: TGTGCCAGCAGCTTGGGGGGAATGAACACTGAAGCTTTCTTT. It encodes CASSLGGMNTEAFF.

V is TRBV6-5 and J is TRBJ1-2; D gene unclear. The CDR3 has 13 amino acids. The germline gives CDR1 MNHEY, CDR2 SVGAGI. Trimming left V 5 bases short and J 4 bases short, with 11 bases between. The CDR3 bases are TGTGCCAGCAGTCTAGGCAGGATCTATGGCTACACCTTC. Amino acids: CASSLGRIYGYTF.

The rearrangement uses TRBV9 and TRBJ1-6; 8 bases match TRBD1. The CDR3 loop spans 14 amino acids. V shed 0 bases and J 8 bases; nucleotides not matched to a gene: 1. The germline V gene has CDR1 SGDLS and CDR2 YYNGEE. The CDR3 region is CASSVGQGYSPLHF. For the CDR3, the DNA is TGTGCCAGCAGCGTAGGACAGGGGTATTCACCCCTCCACTTT.

This CDR3 reads CASSLWDTGELFF. CDR3 sequence (DNA): TGTGCCAGCAGCTTGTGGGACACCGGGGAGCTGTTTTTT. This sequence joins TRBV5-6 and TRBJ2-2; D not resolved. In germline, CDR1 is SGHDT, CDR2 YYEEEE. This CDR3 has 13 amino acids. The V end was cut by 1 base, the J end by 3 bases, with 4 bases between.